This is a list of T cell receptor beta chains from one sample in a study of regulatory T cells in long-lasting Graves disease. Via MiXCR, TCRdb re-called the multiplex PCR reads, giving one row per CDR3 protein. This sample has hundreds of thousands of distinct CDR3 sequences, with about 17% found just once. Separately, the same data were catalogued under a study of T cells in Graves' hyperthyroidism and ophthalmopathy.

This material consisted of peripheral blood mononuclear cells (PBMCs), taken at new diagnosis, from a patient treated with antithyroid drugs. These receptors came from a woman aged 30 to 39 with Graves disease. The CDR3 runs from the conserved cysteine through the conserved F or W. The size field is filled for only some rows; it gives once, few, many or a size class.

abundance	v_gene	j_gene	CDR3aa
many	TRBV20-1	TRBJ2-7	CSASPTPGYEQYF
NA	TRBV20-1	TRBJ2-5	CSAKRGPKGAQYF
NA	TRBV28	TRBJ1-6	CASSSQADSPLHF
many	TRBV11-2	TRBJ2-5	CASSADIQRKQETQYF
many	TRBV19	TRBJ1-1	CASSISGTVNTEAFF
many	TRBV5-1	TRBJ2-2	CASRTGATGELFF
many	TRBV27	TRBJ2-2	CASSLLSRDYRPGELFF
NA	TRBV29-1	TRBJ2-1	CSVASPGTSGRGEPFF
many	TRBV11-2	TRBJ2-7	CASSFPRTDYEQYF
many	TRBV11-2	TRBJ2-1	CASSRGLAGPSYNEQFF
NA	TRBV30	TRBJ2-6	CAWKTPDRFLGANVLTF
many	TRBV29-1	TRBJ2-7	CAGGRADYEQYF
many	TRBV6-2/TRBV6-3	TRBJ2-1	CASASGLGNEQFF
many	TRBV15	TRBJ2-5	CATTLAGGKETQYF
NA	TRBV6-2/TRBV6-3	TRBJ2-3	CASVSSGSTDTQYF
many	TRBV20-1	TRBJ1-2	CSASGTYQRGYTF
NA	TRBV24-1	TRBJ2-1	CATSDSGLAGGRAEQFF
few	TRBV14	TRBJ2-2	CASSQDGLASTGELFF
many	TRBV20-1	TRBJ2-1	CSASRTRINEQFF
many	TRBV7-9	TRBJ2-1	CASSGGTYNEQFF
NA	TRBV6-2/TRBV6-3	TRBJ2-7	CASGRLAGVREQYF
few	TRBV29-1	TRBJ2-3	CSGLPTRSTDTQYF
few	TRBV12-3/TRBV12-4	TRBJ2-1	CANPPAGVGEQFF
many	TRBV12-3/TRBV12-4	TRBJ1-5	CASSLGGPRGNQPQHF
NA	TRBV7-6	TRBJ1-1	CASSSGLFAFF
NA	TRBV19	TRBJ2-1	CASNPQAPGENEQFF